The 23 T cell receptor beta chains below all came from one sample that was sequenced in a study of vaccination and CD4 T cells after COVID-19. What these receptors recognize is not known. CD4+ T cells that had been cultured provided DNA sequenced with the Oncomine TCR Beta short-read assay. TCRdb reprocessed the PCR reads via MiXCR and lists one record per CDR3 protein. In the table there are about 19,000 distinct CDR3 sequences, about three quarters of which are singletons. Treatment indicated: roughly nine-day PBMC culture with coronavirus spike peptide pools or control peptides (ViraFEST assay). This material consisted of CD4+ T cells from blood, cultured in vitro, taken after SARS-CoV-2 vaccination. Every receptor here comes from a human donor who received a COVID-19 vaccine.

The chain links TRBV6-1 to TRBJ2-5; 10 bases are a match to TRBD2. The germline V gene encodes CDR1 MNHNS and CDR2 SASEGT. This CDR3 contains 15 residues. Trimming at V came to 1 base and at J to 5 bases, leaving 4 bases not matched to a gene. The CDR3 region has the DNA TGTGCCAGCAGTGAAGAGCGGGGGGGAGGGGAGACCCAGTACTTC. Amino acid sequence: CASSEERGGGETQYF.

This sequence joins TRBV19 and TRBJ1-2; D unresolved. Germline V lookup: CDR1 LNHDA, CDR2 SQIVND (reference sequence). The CDR3 is made up of 10 amino acids. The V gene lost 5 bases and the J gene lost 3 bases, with 1 base spanning the gap. Here the CDR3 reads CASSDYGYTF. In DNA, the CDR3 is TGTGCCAGTAGTGACTATGGCTACACCTTC.

This clonotype was picked up one time. This rearrangement joins TRBV19 to TRBJ1-3; the D is unclear. Germline V gene data show CDR1 as LNHDA and CDR2 as SQIVND (reference sequence). This CDR3 is built from 13 residues. V lost 4 bases to trimming and J lost 4 bases, with 8 bases between them. The DNA of the CDR3 is TGTGCCAGTAGTACCGTAGCCGGAAACACCATATATTTT. It translates to CASSTVAGNTIYF.

The sample holds a few counts of this clonotype. The rearrangement joins TRBV10-1 to TRBJ1-1; D ambiguous. Germline V CDR1 and CDR2: WNHNN, SYGVQD (reference sequence). CDR3 size: 13 residues. Trimming shortened V by 0 bases and J by 6 bases, and 8 bases separated the two germline ends. The CDR3 sequence is CASSESTSPEAFF. The CDR3 region has the DNA TGCGCCAGCAGTGAGTCGACCAGCCCTGAAGCTTTCTTT.

The rearrangement uses TRBV12-3 or TRBV12-4 and TRBJ2-5; D not resolved. CDR3 length equals 11 residues. The V and J ends lost 1 base and 3 bases respectively, with 0 bases between them. Written as DNA, the CDR3 is TGTGCCAGCAGTTTAGAAGAGACCCAGTACTTC. Amino acids: CASSLEETQYF.

This chain joins TRBV12-3 or TRBV12-4 and TRBJ1-5; 7 bases are a match to TRBD1. This CDR3 has 15 residues. V lost 5 bases to trimming and J lost 1 base; unmatched junction nucleotides: 5. CDR3 sequence reads: CASSPPGQSNQPQHF. The CDR3 nucleotides read TGTGCCAGCAGTCCTCCGGGACAGAGCAATCAGCCCCAGCATTTT.

The chain uses TRBV7-2 and TRBJ1-6; TRBD1 is a possible D gene (5 bases). This CDR3 comprises 16 residues. The germline V gene encodes CDR1 SGHTA and CDR2 FQGNSA. Deletions cut 0 bases from V and 3 bases from J, with 9 bases between. This CDR3 is CASSLAGEYYNSPLHF. The CDR3 coding sequence is TGTGCCAGCAGCTTAGCGGGGGAATACTATAATTCACCCCTCCACTTT.

The genes are TRBV2 and TRBJ2-3, with 10 bases identical to TRBD2. CDR1 is SNHLY and CDR2 is FYNNEI in the germline V gene. The ends lost 10 bases at V and 2 bases at J; junction bases unmatched: 9. The CDR3 spans 15 residues. As DNA, the CDR3 is TGTGCCACCCAAAAGCTAGCGGGGGACACAGATACGCAGTATTTT. This codes for CATQKLAGDTDTQYF.

V and J are TRBV20-1 and TRBJ1-2; D is unclear. This CDR3 has 14 amino acids. With 4 bases removed from V and 1 base from J, the gap between germline ends came to 13 bases. The germline V gene has CDR1 DFQATT and CDR2 SNEGSKA (reference sequence). The CDR3 here is CSAKHWRHNYGYTF. The CDR3 bases are TGCAGTGCTAAGCATTGGAGACATAACTATGGCTACACCTTC.

The V and J genes are TRBV6-2 or TRBV6-3 and TRBJ1-2; 10 bases are shared with TRBD1. Germline CDR1 is MNHEY and CDR2 is SVGEGT. Germline trimming cut 7 bases from V and 7 bases from J; bases unmatched to any gene: 12. The CDR3 covers 15 residues. The CDR3 DNA is TGTGCCAGCACCCGACAGGGGGCGCAATCCTTTGGCTACACCTTC. It translates to CASTRQGAQSFGYTF.

The chain uses TRBV15 and TRBJ2-3; D is possibly TRBD2 (5 bases). CDR1 LNHNV and CDR2 YYDKDF come from the germline V gene (reference sequence). V dropped 2 bases and J dropped 2 bases, with 14 bases sitting between them. The CDR3 spans 16 residues. CDR3 amino acids: CATSRNSRAVTDTQYF. The CDR3 bases are TGTGCCACCAGCAGAAACTCGCGGGCCGTCACAGATACGCAGTATTTT.

The V call is TRBV20-1, the J call TRBJ1-6; 10 bases are a match to TRBD1. This CDR3 region has 16 residues. Germline CDR1 reads DFQATT; CDR2 reads SNEGSKA (reference sequence). Trimming took 6 bases from V and 2 from J; bases not matched to a gene: 7. The CDR3 spells CSARTGTGAYNSPLHF. In DNA, the CDR3 is TGCAGTGCCAGAACTGGGACAGGGGCCTATAATTCACCCCTCCACTTT.

This clonotype was found a few times. The chain carries TRBV27 and TRBJ2-4; no clear D. The V and J ends lost 3 bases and 0 bases respectively, with 6 bases between them. This CDR3 contains 14 residues. The germline CDR1 and CDR2 sequences are MNHEY and SMNVEV (reference sequence). This CDR3 reads CASSFSLAKNIQYF. The CDR3 bases are TGTGCCAGCAGTTTCTCTCTAGCCAAAAACATTCAGTACTTC.

The J gene is TRBJ1-2, the V gene TRBV11-2; 10 bases are a match to TRBD1. Germline assignment: CDR1 SGHAT and CDR2 FQNNGV. This CDR3 has 15 residues. After removal of 3 bases from V and 2 bases from J, the junction contained 3 bases not matched to a gene. The CDR3 DNA reads as TGTGCCAGCAGCTTTGACAGGGGGCAGAACTATGGCTACACCTTC. As protein: CASSFDRGQNYGYTF.

This rearrangement joins TRBV19 to TRBJ2-6; perhaps TRBD1 as D (5 bases). Trimming left V 6 bases short and J 2 bases short, with 8 bases between. CDR3 size: 14 residues. Germline V gene sequence: CDR1 LNHDA, CDR2 SQIVND (reference sequence). The CDR3 loop reads CASSLGAGANVLTF. The CDR3 DNA is TGTGCCAGTAGCTTAGGGGCTGGGGCCAACGTCCTGACTTTC.

The chain is built from TRBV19 and TRBJ1-3, with unresolved D. The CDR3 runs 15 residues. Trimming left V 5 bases short and J 3 bases short, with 14 bases between. CDR1 LNHDA and CDR2 SQIVND come from the germline V gene (reference sequence). The CDR3 bases are TGTGCCAGTAGTCCCTCGGGGTCTCGTGGAAACACCATATATTTT. Residues: CASSPSGSRGNTIYF.

V and J are TRBV19 and TRBJ1-6, with a weak D call TRBD1 (5 bases). Looked up from germline, CDR1 is LNHDA and CDR2 is SQIVND (reference sequence). Trimming pared 3 bases from V and 5 bases from J, leaving 8 bases between. This CDR3 has 14 residues. The CDR3 DNA reads as TGTGCCAGTAGTATTGGACACCATAATTCACCCCTCCACTTT. Residues: CASSIGHHNSPLHF.

The chain uses TRBV20-1 and TRBJ2-7; TRBD1 might be the D (5 bases). The CDR3 runs to 12 residues. Germline assignment: CDR1 DFQATT and CDR2 SNEGSKA (reference sequence). V dropped 6 bases and J dropped 4 bases, with 13 bases sitting between them. The CDR3 region is CSAGQGVYEQYF. The CDR3 bases are TGCAGTGCCGGCCAGGGCGTGTACGAGCAGTACTTC.

This clonotype has a single count. The CDR3 DNA reads as TGTGCCAGCAGCCAAGATAACTCACCTGGCGTGGTGGAGACCCAGTACTTC. It yields the protein CASSQDNSPGVVETQYF. This chain joins TRBV24-1 and TRBJ2-5; D unclear. The length of the CDR3 is 17 residues. Germline CDR1 and CDR2: KGHDR and SFDVKD. The V end lost 11 bases, the J end lost 5 bases, and 29 bases lay between the germline ends.

The CDR3 reads CASSRDRESSYEQYF. The CDR3 DNA reads as TGTGCCAGTAGTAGGGACAGGGAGAGTTCCTACGAGCAGTACTTC. The V call is TRBV19, the J call TRBJ2-7; 9 bases are shared with TRBD1. Germline trimming cut 4 bases from V and 1 base from J; bases unmatched to any gene: 5. CDR1 is LNHDA and CDR2 is SQIVND in the germline V gene (reference sequence). This CDR3 is built from 15 residues. The variable domain in full, completed from reference TRBV19 and TRBJ2-7, reads DGGITQSPKYLFRKEGQNVTLSCEQNLNHDAMYWYRQDPGQGLRLIYYSQIVNDFQKGDIAEGYSVSREKKESFPLTVTSAQKNPTAFYLCASSRDRESSYEQYFGPGTRLTVT.

The V and J genes are TRBV6-1 and TRBJ2-3, with D possibly being TRBD2 (7 bases). CDR1 is MNHNS, CDR2 SASEGT, per germline. V was cut by 7 bases and J by 7 bases, with 12 bases left in between. The CDR3 sequence is 12 residues long. This chain's CDR3 is CASTKGGNTQYF. The CDR3 coding sequence is TGTGCCAGCACCAAGGGGGGGAATACGCAGTATTTT.

V and J are TRBV6-4 and TRBJ2-5, with D possibly matching TRBD1 (6 bases). Between the trimmed V and J ends, which lost 6 bases and 3 bases, there was a span of 14 bases. The CDR3 loop spans 14 amino acids. CDR1 and CDR2 (germline): MRHNA, SNTAGT. The CDR3 DNA reads TGTGCCAGCAGGAGGGCAGGGGAAGAAGAGACCCAGTACTTC. It codes for CASRRAGEEETQYF.

The rearrangement links TRBV6-1 to TRBJ1-2; the D is unclear. The CDR3 sequence is 14 residues long. Germline V gives CDR1 MNHNS, CDR2 SASEGT. Trimming pared 4 bases from V and 4 bases from J, leaving 13 bases between. The CDR3: CASSVTDEIYGYTF. Written as DNA, the CDR3 is TGTGCCAGCAGTGTAACCGACGAAATCTATGGCTACACCTTC.